This is a list of T cell receptor beta chains from one sample in a study of T cells in Graves' hyperthyroidism and ophthalmopathy. TCRdb redid the calling of the multiplex PCR reads with MiXCR, one entry per CDR3 protein. The table records 90,000 to 120,000 distinct CDR3 sequences, about a sixth of them present only once. The specimen sequenced was blood. The source of these receptors is a woman between 45 and 65 years old with Graves' hyperthyroidism. The CDR3 runs from the conserved cysteine through the conserved F or W. The D gene is left open where the match is weak. Some rows have no size entry. The others give once, few or many, or a class for an expanded clone.

size: few
V: TRBV25-1
J: TRBJ1-1
D: .
CDR3: CASTPRIGDGKNTEAFF
DNA: TGTGCCAGCACCCCCCGGATAGGGGACGGGAAGAACACTGAAGCTTTCTTT

size: many
V: TRBV5-1
J: TRBJ2-7
D: TRBD1
CDR3: CASSLAGGEDEQYF
DNA: TGCGCCAGCAGCTTGGCAGGGGGCGAGGACGAGCAGTACTTC

size: many
V: TRBV7-2
J: TRBJ2-5
D: TRBD2
CDR3: CASSFSSGRGETQYF
DNA: TGTGCCAGCAGCTTCTCTAGCGGGAGGGGGGAGACCCAGTACTTC

size: many
V: TRBV12-3/TRBV12-4
J: TRBJ2-7
D: .
CDR3: CASSVETGDFYEQYF
DNA: TGTGCCAGCAGCGTAGAAACAGGAGACTTCTACGAGCAGTACTTC

size: many
V: TRBV30
J: TRBJ2-7
D: .
CDR3: CAWSVDSDYEQYF
DNA: TGTGCCTGGAGTGTAGACAGCGACTACGAGCAGTACTTC

size: few
V: TRBV29-1
J: TRBJ2-1
D: .
CDR3: CSVRLDRNNEQFF
DNA: TGCAGCGTCCGACTCGACAGAAACAATGAGCAGTTCTTC

size: many
V: TRBV5-1
J: TRBJ2-1
D: .
CDR3: CASRRESSYNEQFF
DNA: TGCGCCAGCAGACGGGAGAGCTCCTACAATGAGCAGTTCTTC

size: many
V: TRBV29-1
J: TRBJ1-3
D: .
CDR3: CSVGAGSGNTIYF
DNA: TGCAGCGTTGGGGCAGGGTCTGGAAACACCATATATTTT

size: many
V: TRBV20-1
J: TRBJ2-7
D: .
CDR3: CSARHGLSYEQYF
DNA: TGCAGTGCTAGACACGGGCTCTCCTACGAGCAGTACTTC

size: many
V: TRBV6-1
J: TRBJ2-5
D: TRBD1
CDR3: CASTEFWTGETQYF
DNA: TGTGCCAGCACCGAGTTTTGGACAGGCGAGACCCAGTACTTC

size: many
V: TRBV5-1
J: TRBJ1-4
D: .
CDR3: CASSDAGSTNEKLFF
DNA: TGCGCCAGCAGCGATGCAGGGTCAACTAATGAAAAACTGTTTTTT

size: many
V: TRBV6-1
J: TRBJ1-3
D: TRBD1
CDR3: CASSEAGTAIGSGNTIYF
DNA: TGTGCCAGCAGTGAAGCAGGGACAGCAATAGGCTCTGGAAACACCATATATTTT

size: .
V: TRBV10-3
J: TRBJ2-7
D: TRBD1
CDR3: CAISGTGGDHEQYF
DNA: TGTGCCATCAGTGGGACAGGGGGAGACCACGAGCAGTACTTC

size: many
V: TRBV20-1
J: TRBJ2-7
D: TRBD2
CDR3: CSAEREYEQYF
DNA: TGCAGTGCTGAGCGGGAGTACGAGCAGTACTTC

size: many
V: TRBV6-1
J: TRBJ1-5
D: .
CDR3: CASSETRYQPQHF
DNA: TGTGCCAGCAGTGAAACCAGGTATCAGCCCCAGCATTTT

size: many
V: TRBV5-5
J: TRBJ2-2
D: .
CDR3: CASSLVGGSTGELFF
DNA: TGTGCCAGCAGCTTGGTCGGGGGTAGCACCGGGGAGCTGTTTTTT

size: many
V: TRBV5-1
J: TRBJ1-1
D: TRBD1
CDR3: CASSLVPGGYTEAFF
DNA: TGCGCCAGCAGCTTGGTTCCAGGGGGTTACACTGAAGCTTTCTTT

size: many
V: TRBV7-8
J: TRBJ1-5
D: TRBD1
CDR3: CASSIRDSGPYQPQHF
DNA: TGTGCCAGCAGCATCCGGGACAGCGGGCCATACCAGCCCCAGCATTTT

size: many
V: TRBV4-1
J: TRBJ2-5
D: .
CDR3: CASSQAEQETQYF
DNA: TGCGCCAGCAGCCAAGCCGAGCAAGAGACCCAGTACTTC

size: many
V: TRBV6-2/TRBV6-3
J: TRBJ1-2
D: .
CDR3: CASSYPLRYGYTF
DNA: TGTGCCAGCAGTTACCCCTTGCGCTATGGCTACACCTTC

size: many
V: TRBV7-3
J: TRBJ2-1
D: TRBD2
CDR3: CASSSRLAGVRNEQFF
DNA: TGTGCCAGCAGCTCTAGACTAGCGGGAGTAAGGAATGAGCAGTTCTTC

size: .
V: TRBV11-2
J: TRBJ1-5
D: .
CDR3: CASSLDPGRAYNQPQHF
DNA: TGTGCCAGCAGCTTAGATCCCGGGAGAGCGTACAATCAGCCCCAGCATTTT

size: many
V: TRBV7-2
J: TRBJ2-7
D: TRBD1
CDR3: CASSLRLQGARQYF
DNA: TGTGCCAGCAGCTTACGGTTGCAGGGGGCGAGGCAGTACTTC

size: many
V: TRBV27
J: TRBJ2-5
D: .
CDR3: CASSPDLRGETQYF
DNA: TGTGCCAGCAGTCCTGATTTAAGAGGAGAGACCCAGTACTTC

size: many
V: TRBV18
J: TRBJ1-6
D: .
CDR3: CASSPGSYNSPLHF
DNA: TGTGCCAGCTCACCGGGCTCCTATAATTCACCCCTCCACTTT

size: many
V: TRBV28
J: TRBJ2-7
D: .
CDR3: CASSSQRDPYEQYF
DNA: TGTGCCAGCAGTTCCCAGAGGGATCCCTACGAGCAGTACTTC

size: many
V: TRBV6-1
J: TRBJ2-1
D: .
CDR3: CALGPGSVSYNEQFF
DNA: TGTGCCCTCGGACCGGGTTCCGTTTCCTACAATGAGCAGTTCTTC

size: many
V: TRBV6-1
J: TRBJ2-7
D: TRBD1
CDR3: CASSVVGQGGEQYF
DNA: TGTGCCAGCAGTGTAGTGGGACAGGGGGGCGAGCAGTACTTC

size: .
V: TRBV12-3/TRBV12-4
J: TRBJ2-7
D: TRBD1
CDR3: CASRGQAVGYEQYF
DNA: TGTGCCAGCAGGGGACAGGCCGTCGGGTACGAGCAGTACTTC

size: .
V: TRBV28
J: TRBJ2-7
D: TRBD1
CDR3: CATRTRGTGGGEQYF
DNA: TGTGCCACCCGTACCAGGGGTACAGGGGGCGGGGAGCAGTACTTC

size: .
V: TRBV7-8
J: TRBJ2-7
D: TRBD2
CDR3: CASSSAGTRGHEQYF
DNA: TGTGCCAGCAGCTCCGCGGGGACTAGAGGCCACGAGCAGTACTTC

size: .
V: TRBV20-1
J: TRBJ1-1
D: .
CDR3: CSASVGQMNTEAFF
DNA: TGCAGTGCTAGCGTGGGACAAATGAACACTGAAGCTTTCTTT

size: many
V: TRBV19
J: TRBJ1-2
D: .
CDR3: CASSILAGRNGYTF
DNA: TGTGCCAGTAGTATCTTGGCAGGGCGGAATGGCTACACCTTC

size: .
V: TRBV20-1
J: TRBJ2-7
D: TRBD2
CDR3: CSARVTTSGTYEQYF
DNA: TGCAGTGCTAGAGTGACGACTAGCGGGACCTACGAGCAGTACTTC

size: many
V: TRBV29-1
J: TRBJ1-2
D: TRBD1
CDR3: CSVPDRGLGGYTF
DNA: TGCAGCGTACCGGACAGGGGGCTAGGTGGCTACACCTTC

size: many
V: TRBV7-2
J: TRBJ1-2
D: TRBD1
CDR3: CASSGWTGGGGYTF
DNA: TGTGCCAGCAGCGGCTGGACAGGGGGAGGCGGCTACACCTTC

size: many
V: TRBV12-3/TRBV12-4
J: TRBJ1-5
D: .
CDR3: CASSLDSNQPQHF
DNA: TGTGCCAGCAGTTTGGACAGCAATCAGCCCCAGCATTTT

size: .
V: TRBV7-2
J: TRBJ1-5
D: .
CDR3: CASSPNLIQPQHF
DNA: TGTGCCAGCAGCCCCAACCTCATTCAGCCCCAGCATTTT

size: .
V: TRBV10-3
J: TRBJ2-2
D: TRBD2
CDR3: CAIRGTSGSTESGELFF
DNA: TGTGCCATCAGAGGGACTAGCGGGAGTACGGAATCCGGGGAGCTGTTTTTT

size: many
V: TRBV12-3/TRBV12-4
J: TRBJ2-1
D: TRBD2
CDR3: CASSLVPSGRYNEQFF
DNA: TGTGCCAGCAGTTTAGTTCCTAGCGGGAGATACAATGAGCAGTTCTTC

size: many
V: TRBV7-2
J: TRBJ1-2
D: .
CDR3: CASSPRQANYGYTF
DNA: TGTGCCAGCAGCCCTCGACAGGCTAACTATGGCTACACCTTC

size: many
V: TRBV5-1
J: TRBJ1-5
D: .
CDR3: CASSLAGRGGQPQHF
DNA: TGCGCCAGCAGCTTGGCCGGCAGGGGAGGCCAGCCCCAGCATTTT

size: .
V: TRBV20-1
J: TRBJ2-5
D: .
CDR3: CSATQGGIRETQYF
DNA: TGCAGTGCTACACAGGGGGGGATTAGGGAGACCCAGTACTTC

size: many
V: TRBV6-1
J: TRBJ2-7
D: .
CDR3: CASSALKGAHEQYF
DNA: TGTGCCAGCAGTGCCTTAAAAGGGGCCCACGAGCAGTACTTC

size: many
V: TRBV10-3
J: TRBJ2-7
D: TRBD2
CDR3: CAISESLAGTYEQYF
DNA: TGTGCCATCAGTGAGTCGCTAGCGGGGACCTACGAGCAGTACTTC